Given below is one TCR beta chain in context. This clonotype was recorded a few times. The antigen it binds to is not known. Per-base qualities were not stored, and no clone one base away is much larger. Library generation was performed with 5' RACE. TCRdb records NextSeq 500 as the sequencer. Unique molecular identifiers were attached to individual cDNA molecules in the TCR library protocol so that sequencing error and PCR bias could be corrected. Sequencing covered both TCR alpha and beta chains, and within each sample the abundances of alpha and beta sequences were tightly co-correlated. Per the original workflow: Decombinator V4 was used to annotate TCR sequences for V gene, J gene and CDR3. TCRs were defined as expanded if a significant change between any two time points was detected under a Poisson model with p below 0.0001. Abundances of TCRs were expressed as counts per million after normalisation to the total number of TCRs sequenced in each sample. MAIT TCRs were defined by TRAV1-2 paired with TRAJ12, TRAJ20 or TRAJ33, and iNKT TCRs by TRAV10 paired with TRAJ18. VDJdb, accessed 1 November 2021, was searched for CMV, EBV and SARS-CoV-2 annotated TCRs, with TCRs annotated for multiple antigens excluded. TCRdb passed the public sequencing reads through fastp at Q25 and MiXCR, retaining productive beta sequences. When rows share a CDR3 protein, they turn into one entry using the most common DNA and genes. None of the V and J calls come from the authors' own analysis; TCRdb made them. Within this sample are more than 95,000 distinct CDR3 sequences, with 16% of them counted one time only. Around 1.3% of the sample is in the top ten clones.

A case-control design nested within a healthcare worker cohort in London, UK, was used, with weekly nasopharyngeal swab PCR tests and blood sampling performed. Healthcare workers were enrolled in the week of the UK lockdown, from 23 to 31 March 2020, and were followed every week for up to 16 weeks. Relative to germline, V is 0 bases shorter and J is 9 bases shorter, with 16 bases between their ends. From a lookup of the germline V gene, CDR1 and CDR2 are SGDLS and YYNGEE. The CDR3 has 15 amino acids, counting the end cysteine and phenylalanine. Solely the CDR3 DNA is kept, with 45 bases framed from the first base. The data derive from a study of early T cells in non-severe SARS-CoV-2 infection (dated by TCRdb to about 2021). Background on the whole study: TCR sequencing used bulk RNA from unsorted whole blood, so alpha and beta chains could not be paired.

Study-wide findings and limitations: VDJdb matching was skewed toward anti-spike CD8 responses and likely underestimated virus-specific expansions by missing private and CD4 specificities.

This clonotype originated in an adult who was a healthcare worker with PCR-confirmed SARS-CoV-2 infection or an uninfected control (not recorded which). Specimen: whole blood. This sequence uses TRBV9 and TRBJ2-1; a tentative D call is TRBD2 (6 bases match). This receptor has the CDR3 CASSVGGGQGGEQFF. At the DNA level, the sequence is TGTGCCAGCAGCGTAGGTGGAGGGCAGGGAGGTGAGCAGTTCTTC.